Listed below are T cell receptor beta chains from one sample, sequenced in a study of cytomegalovirus exposure and HLA in healthy donors. Sequencing used immunoSEQ multiplex PCR; TCRdb keeps in-frame clones, though not all of them. This listing includes 75,000 to 80,000 clones. Sequencing was performed on PBMCs. These receptors all come from a man between 18 and 35 years old in good health and CMV-seropositive. CDR3s include the opening cysteine and the closing phenylalanine or tryptophan. D genes are given only for firm matches.

j_call,d_call,v_call,cdr3_length,cdr3_aa,cdr3_nt
TRBJ1-5,.,TRBV7-8,19,CASSSYLSQGRIGNQPQHF,TGTGCCAGCAGCTCTTATTTAAGTCAGGGTAGAATAGGCAATCAGCCCCAGCATTTT
TRBJ2-3,TRBD1,TRBV5-4,14,CAGKGQASTDTQYF,TGTGCTGGAAAGGGACAGGCAAGCACAGATACGCAGTATTTT
TRBJ1-4,.,TRBV5-6,15,CASSLSRVMNEKLFF,TGTGCCAGCAGCTTGTCCAGGGTGATGAATGAAAAACTGTTTTTT
TRBJ1-4,.,TRBV6-1,15,CASLSWGEANEKLFF,TGTGCCAGCCTTTCTTGGGGGGAGGCTAATGAAAAACTGTTTTTT
TRBJ1-1,.,TRBV6-5,15,CASRPLGAMNTEAFF,TGTGCCAGCAGGCCCTTGGGGGCCATGAACACTGAAGCTTTCTTT
TRBJ2-7,TRBD1,TRBV5-1,16,CASSQGRTGETYEQYF,TGCGCCAGCAGCCAGGGGAGGACAGGGGAAACCTACGAGCAGTACTTC
TRBJ1-1,TRBD1,TRBV19,14,CASSWDRGSTEAFF,TGTGCCAGTAGTTGGGACAGGGGGAGCACTGAAGCTTTCTTT
TRBJ1-1,TRBD1,TRBV2,19,CASSGWSTGSLGPNTEAFF,TGTGCCAGCAGTGGCTGGTCGACAGGGAGCCTGGGTCCGAACACTGAAGCTTTCTTT
TRBJ2-3,TRBD2,TRBV6-1,15,CASSETSGGPDTQYF,TGTGCCAGCAGTGAAACTAGCGGGGGGCCAGATACGCAGTATTTT
TRBJ2-3,.,TRBV7-9,11,CASSRLGTQYF,TGTGCCAGCAGCCGCCTCGGTACGCAGTATTTT
TRBJ2-7,TRBD1,TRBV4-1,14,CASSPGQVPYEQYF,TGCGCCAGCAGCCCTGGACAGGTCCCCTACGAGCAGTACTTC
TRBJ1-5,.,TRBV9,15,CASSVGRRINQPQHF,TGTGCCAGCAGCGTAGGTAGGCGGATCAATCAGCCCCAGCATTTT
TRBJ2-5,TRBD2,TRBV7-9,15,CASSSTPSGQETQYF,TGTGCCAGCAGCAGTACACCTAGCGGACAAGAGACCCAGTACTTC